The 29 T cell receptor beta chains given below trace back to one sample, sequenced in a study of blood T cell repertoires in COVID-19. Profiled with immunoSEQ multiplex PCR; TCRdb holds only in-frame clones, not every one. Of 90,000 to 150,000 clones listed, roughly 85% are singletons. The sequenced sample was peripheral blood. The receptors originated from a man older than 75 with acute or convalescent COVID-19.

This clone is a singleton in its sample. V and J are TRBV7-9 and TRBJ2-7; D is perhaps TRBD1 (6 bases). CDR3 size: 15 residues. Germline V gives CDR1 SEHNR, CDR2 FQNEAQ (reference sequence). V shed 5 bases and J shed 5 bases, with 19 bases lying between them. The CDR3 coding sequence is TGTGCCAGCAGCCCGCCGGGACAAGCTCCCCACGAGCAGTACTTC. The encoded protein is CASSPPGQAPHEQYF.

The chain links TRBV3-1 (or the pseudogene TRBV3-2) to TRBJ1-1; 7 bases line up with TRBD1. Germline loops: CDR1 LGHDT, CDR2 YNNKEL (reference sequence). V trimming: 3 bases; J trimming: 9 bases; junction bases outside the gene matches: 10. The CDR3 runs 14 residues. CDR3 residues: CASSHSETGQKAFF. CDR3 nucleotides: TGTGCCAGCAGCCACAGTGAGACAGGGCAGAAAGCTTTCTTT.

In DNA form, the CDR3 reads TGTGCCAGCAGCTTTACAGGGGCTAATGAAAAACTGTTTTTT. Encoded protein: CASSFTGANEKLFF. The chain links TRBV7-9 to TRBJ1-4; 7 positions agree with TRBD1. The CDR3 totals 14 residues. V lost 3 bases and J lost 3; bases outside the gene matches: 1. CDR1 and CDR2 from the germline V gene are SEHNR and FQNEAQ (reference sequence).

On this clone: Additional DNA sequences in this sample encode the identical CDR3. The chain combines TRBV24-1 with TRBJ1-1, with a tentative D call TRBD1 (5 bases). This CDR3 region has 13 residues. Germline CDR1 reads KGHDR; CDR2 reads SFDVKD. The V gene lost 1 base and the J gene lost 4 bases, with 6 bases spanning the gap. The CDR3 nucleotides read TGTGCCACCAGTGATTTCGGGGGCACTGAAGCTTTCTTT. Protein product: CATSDFGGTEAFF.

The chain couples TRBV27 to TRBJ1-4; perhaps TRBD1 as D (5 bases). Germline-derived CDR1 and CDR2 are MNHEY and SMNVEV (reference sequence). Trimming shortened V by 9 bases and J by 4 bases, and 12 bases separated the two germline ends. There are 13 residues in the CDR3. CDR3 loop: CASSVGGNEKLFF. CDR3 coding DNA: TGTGCCAGTTCGGTGGGGGGTAATGAAAAACTGTTTTTT.

V is TRBV5-6 and J is TRBJ2-2, with 7 bases aligning to TRBD1. This CDR3 is built from 14 residues. Germline values: CDR1 SGHDT, CDR2 YYEEEE. Trimming at V came to 6 bases and at J to 7 bases, leaving 9 bases not matched to a gene. CDR3 DNA: TGTGCCAGCAAATACCGGGACAGATACGGGGAGCTGTTTTTT. It yields the protein CASKYRDRYGELFF.

The chain recombines TRBV18 with TRBJ2-7, with TRBD2 identical over 8 bases. The junction had 7 bases not matched to a gene; V was cut back by 3 bases and J by 3 bases. CDR3 length: 15 amino acids. Per germline, CDR1 KGHSH and CDR2 LQKENI. The CDR3 DNA reads as TGTGCCAGCTCACCCCAGCGGGAGAGGGTCTACGAGCAGTACTTC. Protein: CASSPQRERVYEQYF.

The chain joins TRBV12-5 to TRBJ1-2; D is possibly TRBD1 (5 bases). V dropped 2 bases and J dropped 2 bases, with 15 bases sitting between them. The CDR3 length is 16 residues. CDR1 is LGHNT and CDR2 is FRNRAP in the germline V gene. CDR3 DNA: TGTGCTAGTGGTTTGAGCGACAGCTCCGCGAACTATGGCTACACCTTC. Its translation: CASGLSDSSANYGYTF.

The V and J genes are TRBV5-8 and TRBJ1-4; 8 bases fit TRBD1. This CDR3 spans 17 amino acids. The ends lost 1 base at V and 0 bases at J; junction bases unmatched: 5. Germline loops: CDR1 SGHTS, CDR2 YDEGEE. CDR3: CASSLTGGLATNEKLFF. In DNA, the CDR3 is TGTGCCAGCAGCTTGACAGGGGGATTGGCAACTAATGAAAAACTGTTTTTT.

J is TRBJ2-2 and V is TRBV19, with 7 bases aligning to TRBD1. The junction had 8 bases not matched to a gene; V was cut back by 4 bases and J by 0 bases. The germline V gene has CDR1 LNHDA and CDR2 SQIVND (reference sequence). This CDR3 comprises 17 residues. CDR3 amino acids: CASSKLRTGANTGELFF. CDR3 DNA sequence: TGTGCCAGTAGTAAGCTAAGGACAGGTGCGAACACCGGGGAGCTGTTTTTT. The full variable domain, in which reference TRBV19 and TRBJ2-2 provide the parts outside the CDR3, is DGGITQSPKYLFRKEGQNVTLSCEQNLNHDAMYWYRQDPGQGLRLIYYSQIVNDFQKGDIAEGYSVSREKKESFPLTVTSAQKNPTAFYLCASSKLRTGANTGELFFGEGSRLTVL.

V is TRBV2 and J is TRBJ2-2; D might be TRBD1 (5 bases). CDR1 is SNHLY and CDR2 is FYNNEI in the germline V gene. The CDR3 sequence is 14 residues long. V dropped 5 bases and J dropped 0 bases, with 7 bases sitting between them. DNA of the CDR3: TGTGCCAGCAGTTTGACAGCGAACACCGGGGAGCTGTTTTTT. Encoded protein: CASSLTANTGELFF.

The chain recombines TRBV12-3 or TRBV12-4 with TRBJ1-1, with D unclear. This CDR3 has 13 residues. V dropped 5 bases and J dropped 1 base, with 8 bases sitting between them. For the CDR3, the DNA is TGTGCCAGCAGTAGAGGTGGGAACACTGAAGCTTTCTTT. It encodes CASSRGGNTEAFF.

This sequence joins TRBV29-1 and TRBJ2-1; 15 nucleotides line up with TRBD2. The CDR3 consists of 14 residues. After removal of 6 bases from V and 6 bases from J, the junction contained 3 bases not matched to a gene. Germline loops: CDR1 SQVTM, CDR2 ANQGSEA. CDR3 nucleotide sequence: TGCAGCGTGGGACTAGCGGGAGGCCGCAATGAGCAGTTCTTC. This translates into CSVGLAGGRNEQFF.

This chain joins TRBV6-1 and TRBJ1-2; TRBD1 matches at 9 bases. The CDR3 is 15 amino acids. The germline V gene encodes CDR1 MNHNS and CDR2 SASEGT. V gave up 3 bases and J gave up 4 bases; unmatched junction bases: 6. CDR3 nucleotides: TGTGCCAGCAGTGAGGGACAGGGTTCGGGCTATGGCTACACCTTC. Amino acid sequence: CASSEGQGSGYGYTF.

This chain links TRBV5-1 with TRBJ2-1, with 9 nucleotides matching TRBD1. The CDR3 length is 14 residues. Unmatched junction bases numbered 5, after V lost 1 base and J lost 9 bases. Looked up from germline, CDR1 is SGHRS and CDR2 is YFSETQ. The CDR3 reads CASSLKQGAFEQFF. CDR3 DNA: TGCGCCAGCAGCTTGAAACAGGGGGCTTTTGAGCAGTTCTTC.

The chain recombines TRBV7-9 with TRBJ2-1, with 12 bases matching TRBD2. Germline V gene data show CDR1 as SEHNR and CDR2 as FQNEAQ (reference sequence). The CDR3 contains 16 residues. The V segment lost 0 bases and the J segment 6 bases; nucleotides outside the gene matches: 3. The CDR3 sequence is CASSLALAGGSNEQFF. As DNA, the CDR3 is TGTGCCAGCAGCTTAGCGCTAGCGGGAGGGAGCAATGAGCAGTTCTTC.

This chain uses TRBV4-1 with TRBJ1-1, with TRBD1 matching over 9 bases. V lost 4 bases, J lost 8 bases, and 11 bases stayed unmatched. CDR1 MGHRA and CDR2 YSYEKL come from the germline V gene. This CDR3 has 15 residues. The CDR3 reads CASSLSRDRVSEAFF. CDR3 DNA sequence: TGCGCCAGCAGCCTGTCCCGGGACAGGGTTTCCGAAGCTTTCTTT.

This clone was counted once. The genes are TRBV6-2 or TRBV6-3 and TRBJ1-6, with D possibly being TRBD1 (6 bases). V lost 6 bases to trimming and J lost 11 bases, with 11 bases between them. Germline V lookup: CDR1 MNHEY, CDR2 SVGEGT. The CDR3 has 12 residues. The CDR3 protein is CASSPDSTPLHF. CDR3 DNA: TGTGCCAGCAGCCCGGACAGTACACCCCTCCACTTT.

The rearrangement links TRBV5-1 to TRBJ2-1; 11 bases line up with TRBD2. CDR3 length: 17 residues. Trimming took 0 bases from V and 3 from J; bases not matched to a gene: 5. Germline V CDR1 and CDR2: SGHRS, YFSETQ. CDR3 protein: CASSLGLAGSGYNEQFF. The CDR3 DNA sequence: TGCGCCAGCAGCTTGGGACTAGCGGGATCGGGCTACAATGAGCAGTTCTTC.

The J gene is TRBJ1-6, the V gene TRBV11-1; 7 nucleotides align to TRBD1. The V gene's germline CDR1 is SGHAT and CDR2 FQDESV (reference sequence). Losses at the gene ends were 6 bases for V and 4 bases for J; bases not matched to a gene: 6. The CDR3 spans 15 residues. The CDR3 nucleotides are TGTGCCAGCAGACCACCGGGACAGTATAATTCACCCCTCCACTTT. It specifies CASRPPGQYNSPLHF.

The chain couples TRBV5-1 to TRBJ2-5; D remains unclear. With 0 bases removed from V and 2 bases from J, the gap between germline ends came to 11 bases. Germline V lookup: CDR1 SGHRS, CDR2 YFSETQ. This CDR3 region has 15 residues. The CDR3 DNA sequence: TGCGCCAGCAGCTTGGCCAGCCCAGGTCAAGAGACCCAGTACTTC. It yields the protein CASSLASPGQETQYF.

The chain links TRBV28 to TRBJ2-2; D may be TRBD1 (6 bases). The CDR3 runs 15 residues. The V end lost 3 bases, the J end lost 3 bases, and 11 bases lay between the germline ends. Per germline, CDR1 MDHEN and CDR2 SYDVKM. The CDR3 nucleotides are TGTGCCAGCAGTTTTTTGGACAGTCACACCGGGGAGCTGTTTTTT. It codes for CASSFLDSHTGELFF.

This chain joins TRBV27 and TRBJ1-2, with TRBD1 matching over 9 bases. The length of the CDR3 is 15 residues. Germline values: CDR1 MNHEY, CDR2 SMNVEV (reference sequence). V was pared by 3 bases and J by 6 bases, with 8 bases of the junction left unmatched. CDR3: CASSFGQGRTDGYTF. CDR3 DNA sequence: TGTGCCAGCAGTTTTGGACAGGGGAGGACGGATGGCTACACCTTC.

The chain combines TRBV9 with TRBJ2-7; 8 bases line up with TRBD1. V gave up 4 bases and J gave up 7 bases; unmatched junction bases: 7. In germline, CDR1 is SGDLS, CDR2 YYNGEE. The CDR3 has 13 amino acids. This CDR3 is CASSTGTGREQYF. The CDR3, as DNA: TGTGCCAGCAGCACCGGGACAGGTCGTGAGCAGTACTTC. Supplemented by reference TRBV9 and TRBJ2-7, the full variable domain reads DSGVTQTPKHLITATGQRVTLRCSPRSGDLSVYWYQQSLDQGLQFLIQYYNGEERAKGNILERFSAQQFPDLHSELNLSSLELGDSALYFCASSTGTGREQYFGPGTRLTVT.

The V gene is TRBV7-8, the J gene TRBJ2-7; 7 bases are shared with TRBD1. Germline assignment: CDR1 SGHVS and CDR2 FQNEAQ. The V segment lost 3 bases and the J segment 3 bases; nucleotides outside the gene matches: 8. The CDR3 totals 15 residues. Here the CDR3 DNA reads TGTGCCAGCAGCTTCCTCGGGACAGAGTACTACGAGCAGTACTTC. It yields the protein CASSFLGTEYYEQYF. The full variable domain, rest sourced from reference TRBV7-8 and TRBJ2-7, is GAGVSQSPRYKVAKRGQDVALRCDPISGHVSLFWYQQALGQGPEFLTYFQNEAQLDKSGLPSDRFFAERPEGSVSTLKIQRTQQEDSAVYLCASSFLGTEYYEQYFGPGTRLTVT.

The genes are TRBV18 and TRBJ1-5, with a weak D call TRBD1 (6 bases). Germline values: CDR1 KGHSH, CDR2 LQKENI. The CDR3 is 17 residues long. V lost 4 bases and J lost 0, with 16 bases in between. The CDR3 reads CASSLTSQGISNQPQHF. In DNA, the CDR3 is TGTGCCAGCTCACTGACGTCACAGGGAATTAGCAATCAGCCCCAGCATTTT.

J is TRBJ1-3 and V is TRBV18; perhaps TRBD1 as D (6 bases). This CDR3 contains 15 residues. The V gene's germline CDR1 is KGHSH and CDR2 LQKENI. V lost 4 bases, J lost 0 bases, and 10 bases lay in between. The DNA for the CDR3 is TGTGCCAGCTCACAAGACAGGACCTCTGGAAACACCATATATTTT. Amino acid sequence: CASSQDRTSGNTIYF.

Only one count was recorded for this clone. V gene TRBV28 combines with J gene TRBJ2-2; D is unresolved. The V gene lost 7 bases and the J gene lost 8 bases, with 11 bases spanning the gap. The CDR3 runs to 12 residues. Germline CDR1 is MDHEN and CDR2 is SYDVKM. The CDR3 loop is CASTSYVGELFF. In nucleotides, the CDR3 is TGTGCCAGCACATCCTACGTAGGGGAGCTGTTTTTT.

J is TRBJ1-2 and V is TRBV28; 12 nucleotides line up with TRBD1. J gave up 7 bases and V 8 bases, and 8 bases lay outside the gene matches. Germline loops: CDR1 MDHEN, CDR2 SYDVKM. The CDR3 length is 14 residues. DNA of the CDR3: TGTGCCAGCGGGAGGAGGGACAGGGGGCTTGGCTACACCTTC. Its translation: CASGRRDRGLGYTF.